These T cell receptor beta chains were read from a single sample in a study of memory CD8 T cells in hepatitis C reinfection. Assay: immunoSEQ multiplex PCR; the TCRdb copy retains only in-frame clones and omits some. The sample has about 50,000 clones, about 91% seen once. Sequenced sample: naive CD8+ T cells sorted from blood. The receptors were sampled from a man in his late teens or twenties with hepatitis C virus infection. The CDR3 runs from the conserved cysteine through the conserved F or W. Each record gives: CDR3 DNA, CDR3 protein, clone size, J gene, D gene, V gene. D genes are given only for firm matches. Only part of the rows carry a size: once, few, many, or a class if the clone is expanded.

CDR3 DNA: TGCGCCAGCAGCCCCATGGAACTAGCGGGAGCAGGGAAGCAGTACTTC
CDR3 protein: CASSPMELAGAGKQYF
clone size: NA
J gene: TRBJ2-7
D gene: TRBD2
V gene: TRBV4-1

CDR3 DNA: TGTGCCAGCAGCGAGGGACAGGGACATTCACCCCTCCACTTT
CDR3 protein: CASSEGQGHSPLHF
clone size: few
J gene: TRBJ1-6
D gene: TRBD1
V gene: TRBV5-6

CDR3 DNA: TGTGCCAGCAGCGCGGGTACGATTGTGTTTGGGGCCAACGTCCTGACTTTC
CDR3 protein: CASSAGTIVFGANVLTF
clone size: NA
J gene: TRBJ2-6
D gene: NA
V gene: TRBV5-4

CDR3 DNA: TGTGCCAGCAGTTTAATGCTTAGCGACAATGAGCAGTTCTTC
CDR3 protein: CASSLMLSDNEQFF
clone size: NA
J gene: TRBJ2-1
D gene: NA
V gene: TRBV27

CDR3 DNA: TGTGCCAGCAGTAGGAGTAGGCATACTGCCCTATACGAGCAGTACTTC
CDR3 protein: CASSRSRHTALYEQYF
clone size: NA
J gene: TRBJ2-7
D gene: NA
V gene: TRBV28

CDR3 DNA: TGTGCCAGCAGTTTTGTTGGCGGGGCATACAATGAGCAGTTCTTC
CDR3 protein: CASSFVGGAYNEQFF
clone size: NA
J gene: TRBJ2-1
D gene: NA
V gene: TRBV27

CDR3 DNA: TGTGCCAGCAGCCAAGGAGGGGACAGGGGGCTCTATGGCTACACCTTC
CDR3 protein: CASSQGGDRGLYGYTF
clone size: NA
J gene: TRBJ1-2
D gene: TRBD1
V gene: TRBV14

CDR3 DNA: TGTGCCAGCCTGGACAGGGGGCTTCACACTGAAGCTTTCTTT
CDR3 protein: CASLDRGLHTEAFF
clone size: NA
J gene: TRBJ1-1
D gene: TRBD1
V gene: TRBV6-1

CDR3 DNA: TGTGCCAGCAGCCCACGGCGGGGAGCGTCCAGCTCCTACAATGAGCAGTTCTTC
CDR3 protein: CASSPRRGASSSYNEQFF
clone size: NA
J gene: TRBJ2-1
D gene: NA
V gene: TRBV7-9

CDR3 DNA: TGTGCCAGCAGTTCCGGGACAAGCACAGATACGCAGTATTTT
CDR3 protein: CASSSGTSTDTQYF
clone size: NA
J gene: TRBJ2-3
D gene: NA
V gene: TRBV6-5

CDR3 DNA: TGTGCCAGCAGTTACGGGTCAGGGGCTAACTATGGCTACACCTTC
CDR3 protein: CASSYGSGANYGYTF
clone size: NA
J gene: TRBJ1-2
D gene: NA
V gene: TRBV6-5

CDR3 DNA: TGTGCCAGCAGCTTAGAAGCAGGGGAAGAGACCCAGTACTTC
CDR3 protein: CASSLEAGEETQYF
clone size: NA
J gene: TRBJ2-5
D gene: NA
V gene: TRBV7-6

CDR3 DNA: TGTGCCAGCAGCCAAGAAGGGGCGGGAGGTTATGAGACCCAGTACTTC
CDR3 protein: CASSQEGAGGYETQYF
clone size: NA
J gene: TRBJ2-5
D gene: TRBD2
V gene: TRBV4-2

CDR3 DNA: TGTGCCAGCAGTGCATCACAGGGGTTCACAGATACGCAGTATTTT
CDR3 protein: CASSASQGFTDTQYF
clone size: few
J gene: TRBJ2-3
D gene: TRBD1
V gene: TRBV28

CDR3 DNA: TGTGCCAGCAGCGCTGGGACTACTCCTAGGGATGAGCAGTTCTTC
CDR3 protein: CASSAGTTPRDEQFF
clone size: NA
J gene: TRBJ2-1
D gene: TRBD2
V gene: TRBV9

CDR3 DNA: TGTGCCAGCAGCATCACTAGCGGGGGGTTCACAGATACGCAGTATTTT
CDR3 protein: CASSITSGGFTDTQYF
clone size: NA
J gene: TRBJ2-3
D gene: TRBD2
V gene: TRBV7-8

CDR3 DNA: TGTGCCAGCAGCTTAGTGGACAGTTCCTACGAGCAGTACTTC
CDR3 protein: CASSLVDSSYEQYF
clone size: NA
J gene: TRBJ2-7
D gene: NA
V gene: TRBV7-9

CDR3 DNA: TGTGCCAGCAGTTACGGGACTAGCGGGGTTGAGCAGTTCTTC
CDR3 protein: CASSYGTSGVEQFF
clone size: once
J gene: TRBJ2-1
D gene: TRBD2
V gene: TRBV6-5

CDR3 DNA: TGCAGCGGGACAGGCCTGGAGCAAGAGACCCAGTACTTC
CDR3 protein: CSGTGLEQETQYF
clone size: few
J gene: TRBJ2-5
D gene: TRBD1
V gene: TRBV29-1

CDR3 DNA: TGTGCCAGCAGCTCGGTAGGACAGGGGAACACTGAAGCTTTCTTT
CDR3 protein: CASSSVGQGNTEAFF
clone size: NA
J gene: TRBJ1-1
D gene: TRBD1
V gene: TRBV7-9

CDR3 DNA: TGTGCCAGCAGTTTCACTGGCGGGAGGTTCCTCTACGAGCAGTACTTC
CDR3 protein: CASSFTGGRFLYEQYF
clone size: NA
J gene: TRBJ2-7
D gene: TRBD2
V gene: TRBV27

CDR3 DNA: TGTGCCAGCAGTTTACTAGCGGGAGTCTACAATGAGCAGTTCTTC
CDR3 protein: CASSLLAGVYNEQFF
clone size: NA
J gene: TRBJ2-1
D gene: TRBD2
V gene: TRBV28

CDR3 DNA: TGTGCCAGCAGTTTCCCCGGGACTAGCGCTAACAATGAGCAGTTCTTC
CDR3 protein: CASSFPGTSANNEQFF
clone size: NA
J gene: TRBJ2-1
D gene: TRBD2
V gene: TRBV7-2

CDR3 DNA: TGTGCCAGCAGCTGGACCGGGACAGGGTCTTCTGAAGCTTTCTTT
CDR3 protein: CASSWTGTGSSEAFF
clone size: NA
J gene: TRBJ1-1
D gene: TRBD1
V gene: TRBV5-8

CDR3 DNA: TGTGCCAGCAGTATGACAGGGGGCGCCTCTGGGGCCAACGTCCTGACTTTC
CDR3 protein: CASSMTGGASGANVLTF
clone size: NA
J gene: TRBJ2-6
D gene: TRBD1
V gene: TRBV2

CDR3 DNA: TGCAGCGTTGAGGGACAGGGGATCCATGAGCAGTTCTTC
CDR3 protein: CSVEGQGIHEQFF
clone size: NA
J gene: TRBJ2-1
D gene: TRBD1
V gene: TRBV29-1

CDR3 DNA: TGTGCCAGCAGTTTATCCAGTACCGGGGAGCTGTTTTTT
CDR3 protein: CASSLSSTGELFF
clone size: NA
J gene: TRBJ2-2
D gene: NA
V gene: TRBV27

CDR3 DNA: TGCAGCGTTGTTTGGGGGCAAGATGAGCAGTTCTTC
CDR3 protein: CSVVWGQDEQFF
clone size: NA
J gene: TRBJ2-1
D gene: NA
V gene: TRBV29-1

CDR3 DNA: TGTGCCAGCAGCCCAGCACCGGGACTAGCAACGGTCGAGCAGTACTTC
CDR3 protein: CASSPAPGLATVEQYF
clone size: NA
J gene: TRBJ2-7
D gene: TRBD2
V gene: TRBV4-2

CDR3 DNA: TGTGCCAGCAGCCAATTTCAGGAAGCCAAAAACATTCAGTACTTC
CDR3 protein: CASSQFQEAKNIQYF
clone size: NA
J gene: TRBJ2-4
D gene: NA
V gene: TRBV5-4

CDR3 DNA: TGCGCCAGCAGCTTGGGCGGGGGGGTTTACAATGAGCAGTTCTTC
CDR3 protein: CASSLGGGVYNEQFF
clone size: NA
J gene: TRBJ2-1
D gene: TRBD2
V gene: TRBV5-1

CDR3 DNA: TGTGCCAGCAGTGAAGCGCTTCTGGAGACAGGGTCCCCCGGGGAGCTGTTTTTT
CDR3 protein: CASSEALLETGSPGELFF
clone size: NA
J gene: TRBJ2-2
D gene: TRBD1
V gene: TRBV6-1

CDR3 DNA: TGCGCCAGCAGCGAGGGTCAGGCCCTCACAAATACGCAGTATTTT
CDR3 protein: CASSEGQALTNTQYF
clone size: NA
J gene: TRBJ2-3
D gene: NA
V gene: TRBV5-1

CDR3 DNA: TGTGCCAGCAGCTCCGGCGGGGCTGGAAACACCATATATTTT
CDR3 protein: CASSSGGAGNTIYF
clone size: NA
J gene: TRBJ1-3
D gene: NA
V gene: TRBV7-6

CDR3 DNA: TGTGCCAGCACCCCGACTAGCGGGATCTCCTACGAGCAGTACTTC
CDR3 protein: CASTPTSGISYEQYF
clone size: NA
J gene: TRBJ2-7
D gene: TRBD2
V gene: TRBV6-6

CDR3 DNA: TGTGCCTGGAGTCTACAGGTCAATTCACCCCTCCACTTT
CDR3 protein: CAWSLQVNSPLHF
clone size: NA
J gene: TRBJ1-6
D gene: NA
V gene: TRBV30

CDR3 DNA: TGTGCCAGCAGCCTTGCCGGGAACACTGAAGCTTTCTTT
CDR3 protein: CASSLAGNTEAFF
clone size: NA
J gene: TRBJ1-1
D gene: NA
V gene: TRBV27

CDR3 DNA: TGTGCCAGCAGTCATGACAATAACTATGGCTACACCTTC
CDR3 protein: CASSHDNNYGYTF
clone size: NA
J gene: TRBJ1-2
D gene: NA
V gene: TRBV6-5

CDR3 DNA: TGCGCCAGCAGTGAGGCCTTTCAGTACACTGAAGCTTTCTTT
CDR3 protein: CASSEAFQYTEAFF
clone size: NA
J gene: TRBJ1-1
D gene: NA
V gene: TRBV10-2

CDR3 DNA: TGTGCCAGCAGCGTAGAAGCGGGAGATGGCACAGATACGCAGTATTTT
CDR3 protein: CASSVEAGDGTDTQYF
clone size: NA
J gene: TRBJ2-3
D gene: TRBD2
V gene: TRBV9

CDR3 DNA: TGTGCCAGTAGTATACAGGGGATCACCGGGGAGCTGTTTTTT
CDR3 protein: CASSIQGITGELFF
clone size: NA
J gene: TRBJ2-2
D gene: NA
V gene: TRBV19

CDR3 DNA: TGTGCCAGCAGTTTGGGGCTAGGCAATGAGCAGTTCTTC
CDR3 protein: CASSLGLGNEQFF
clone size: once
J gene: TRBJ2-1
D gene: NA
V gene: TRBV28

CDR3 DNA: TGTGCCAGCAGCTTCGGGGGGGGAGAGACCCAGTACTTC
CDR3 protein: CASSFGGGETQYF
clone size: NA
J gene: TRBJ2-5
D gene: TRBD2
V gene: TRBV5-6

CDR3 DNA: TGTGCCAGCAGTTCAACCAGCGGGAGGGTGAATGAGCAGTTCTTC
CDR3 protein: CASSSTSGRVNEQFF
clone size: NA
J gene: TRBJ2-1
D gene: TRBD2
V gene: TRBV28

CDR3 DNA: TGTGCCAGCAGCCCCTGGACTAGCCCCGGGGAGCTGTTTTTT
CDR3 protein: CASSPWTSPGELFF
clone size: NA
J gene: TRBJ2-2
D gene: TRBD2
V gene: TRBV9

CDR3 DNA: TGTGCCAGCAGTTTACACAGCTCCTCTGGAAACACCATATATTTT
CDR3 protein: CASSLHSSSGNTIYF
clone size: NA
J gene: TRBJ1-3
D gene: NA
V gene: TRBV28

CDR3 DNA: TGCAGCGTTGAAGACTCCTGGGCGTCAGGGGAGCTGTTTTTT
CDR3 protein: CSVEDSWASGELFF
clone size: NA
J gene: TRBJ2-2
D gene: NA
V gene: TRBV29-1

CDR3 DNA: TGTGCCAGCAGTTTATACAGGGGCCAGACCCAGTACTTC
CDR3 protein: CASSLYRGQTQYF
clone size: NA
J gene: TRBJ2-5
D gene: TRBD1
V gene: TRBV27

CDR3 DNA: TGTGCCAGCAGCCCTGGGACTAGCGGGAGGGTCGATGAGCAGTTCTTC
CDR3 protein: CASSPGTSGRVDEQFF
clone size: NA
J gene: TRBJ2-1
D gene: TRBD2
V gene: TRBV9

CDR3 DNA: TGCGCCAGCAGCTTTACCGGGACAGGCTCCTACAATGAGCAGTTCTTC
CDR3 protein: CASSFTGTGSYNEQFF
clone size: NA
J gene: TRBJ2-1
D gene: TRBD1
V gene: TRBV5-1

CDR3 DNA: TGTGCCAGCAGTTTATCAGGGTCAGGCACTGAAGCTTTCTTT
CDR3 protein: CASSLSGSGTEAFF
clone size: NA
J gene: TRBJ1-1
D gene: NA
V gene: TRBV28

CDR3 DNA: TGTGCCAGCAGTGAACGGGGAAACACTGAAGCTTTCTTT
CDR3 protein: CASSERGNTEAFF
clone size: few
J gene: TRBJ1-1
D gene: NA
V gene: TRBV6-1

CDR3 DNA: TGTGCCAGCAGCTTAGAAGCTAGTTGGGATACGCAGTATTTT
CDR3 protein: CASSLEASWDTQYF
clone size: once
J gene: TRBJ2-3
D gene: NA
V gene: TRBV11-2

CDR3 DNA: TGTGCCAGCAGCCTCCGGACAGGGGACACTGAAGCTTTCTTT
CDR3 protein: CASSLRTGDTEAFF
clone size: NA
J gene: TRBJ1-1
D gene: TRBD1
V gene: TRBV13

CDR3 DNA: TGCAGCGGGTCGACAGTCCTCTATGGCTACACCTTC
CDR3 protein: CSGSTVLYGYTF
clone size: NA
J gene: TRBJ1-2
D gene: NA
V gene: TRBV29-1

CDR3 DNA: TGTGCCAGCAGCTTAATTTCAGGGCCTGGAAACACCATATATTTT
CDR3 protein: CASSLISGPGNTIYF
clone size: NA
J gene: TRBJ1-3
D gene: NA
V gene: TRBV13

CDR3 DNA: TGTGCCAGCAGGCCCCCCCTACTAGCGGGAGGGGAAGAGCAGTTCTTC
CDR3 protein: CASRPPLLAGGEEQFF
clone size: NA
J gene: TRBJ2-1
D gene: TRBD2
V gene: TRBV7-9

CDR3 DNA: TGTGCCAGCAGTTGGACTTCCTACAATGAGCAGTTCTTC
CDR3 protein: CASSWTSYNEQFF
clone size: NA
J gene: TRBJ2-1
D gene: NA
V gene: TRBV27

CDR3 DNA: TGTGCCAGCAGCCCAAACACCGGGGAGCTGTTTTTT
CDR3 protein: CASSPNTGELFF
clone size: NA
J gene: TRBJ2-2
D gene: NA
V gene: TRBV9